Shown below are 12 T cell receptor beta chains from a single sample sequenced in a study of blood T cell repertoires in COVID-19. The protocol was immunoSEQ multiplex PCR, while the TCRdb copy is restricted to in-frame clones and leaves out a portion. The repertoire holds fewer than 200,000 clones, roughly 90% seen once, with under 25% in the top ten. The material sequenced was peripheral blood. These TCRs come from a man in his sixties or seventies with active or convalescent COVID-19.

This clone was counted a few times. The V gene is TRBV5-4, the J gene TRBJ2-5, with TRBD2 matching 7 bases. Per the germline V gene, CDR1 is SGHNT and CDR2 is YYREEE (reference sequence). CDR3 size: 16 residues. Germline trimming cut 0 bases from V and 1 base from J; bases unmatched to any gene: 6. CDR3 loop: CASSLGPRESQETQYF. CDR3 nucleotide sequence: TGTGCCAGCAGCTTGGGGCCGCGGGAGAGCCAAGAGACCCAGTACTTC.

The genes are TRBV5-1 and TRBJ1-3, with D perhaps matching TRBD1 (6 bases). Trimming left V 3 bases short and J 1 base short, with 11 bases between. Germline V CDR1 and CDR2: SGHRS, YFSETQ. This CDR3 is built from 15 residues. Here the CDR3 reads CASSSDSSSGNTIYF. CDR3 DNA sequence: TGCGCCAGCAGCTCGGACAGCTCGTCTGGAAACACCATATATTTT. The full variable domain, rest sourced from reference TRBV5-1 and TRBJ1-3, is KAGVTQTPRYLIKTRGQQVTLSCSPISGHRSVSWYQQTPGQGLQFLFEYFSETQRNKGNFPGRFSGRQFSNSRSEMNVSTLELGDSALYLCASSSDSSSGNTIYFGEGSWLTVV.

The chain is built from TRBV6-4 and TRBJ1-5, with a weak D call TRBD1 (6 bases). This CDR3 contains 13 residues. Germline loops: CDR1 MRHNA, CDR2 SNTAGT. Trimming removed 5 bases at V and 7 bases at J, with 12 bases between. CDR3 nucleotides: TGTGCCAGCAGTCAAGACAGGACCCAGCCCCAGCATTTT. Protein sequence: CASSQDRTQPQHF.

This chain's CDR3 is CASSLGQGSVAGGYRSYEQYF. For the CDR3, the DNA is TGCGCCAGCAGCTTGGGACAGGGTTCGGTAGCGGGGGGCTACCGCTCCTACGAGCAGTACTTC. The chain joins TRBV5-1 to TRBJ2-7; 10 positions match TRBD2. Germline V gene lookup returns CDR1 SGHRS and CDR2 YFSETQ. The CDR3 loop spans 21 amino acids. The V segment lost 0 bases and the J segment 0 bases; nucleotides outside the gene matches: 18.

The CDR3 coding sequence is TGTGCCAGTAGTCGTTACCGGGACAGGAATCAGCCCCAGCATTTT. It codes for CASSRYRDRNQPQHF. This chain uses TRBV19 with TRBJ1-5; 8 nucleotides match TRBD1. The CDR3 covers 15 residues. Germline V gene sequence: CDR1 LNHDA, CDR2 SQIVND (reference sequence). V shed 5 bases and J 4 bases; nucleotides not matched to a gene: 7. Full variable domain (missing parts from reference TRBV19 and TRBJ1-5): DGGITQSPKYLFRKEGQNVTLSCEQNLNHDAMYWYRQDPGQGLRLIYYSQIVNDFQKGDIAEGYSVSREKKESFPLTVTSAQKNPTAFYLCASSRYRDRNQPQHFGDGTRLSIL.

The chain joins TRBV18 to TRBJ1-1, with a weak D call TRBD1 (5 bases). V was trimmed by 1 base and J by 0 bases, leaving 12 bases between them. The CDR3 totals 16 residues. The germline V gene encodes CDR1 KGHSH and CDR2 LQKENI. CDR3: CASSPLGDFMNTEAFF. The CDR3 nucleotides read TGTGCCAGCTCACCACTGGGGGACTTCATGAACACTGAAGCTTTCTTT.

The chain joins TRBV10-3 to TRBJ2-5; weak D call: TRBD2 (6 bases). CDR3 length equals 15 residues. Germline values: CDR1 ENHRY, CDR2 SYGVKD. V lost 6 bases to trimming and J lost 4 bases, with 18 bases between them. Here the CDR3 reads CAISASRDFGETQYF. CDR3 DNA: TGTGCCATCAGCGCCTCCAGGGACTTTGGAGAGACCCAGTACTTC.

The chain is built from TRBV10-2 and TRBJ1-5, with D hard to call. CDR1 is WSHSY and CDR2 is SAAADI in the germline V gene. V was cut by 7 bases and J by 6 bases, with 13 bases left in between. This CDR3 is built from 13 residues. The CDR3 loop is CASTSRNIQPQHF. The CDR3 DNA reads TGCGCCAGCACAAGCAGGAATATTCAGCCCCAGCATTTT.

The chain is built from TRBV4-3 and TRBJ1-6; 7 nucleotides align to TRBD1. CDR3 size: 13 residues. Germline lookup yields CDR1 LGHNA and CDR2 YSLEER. V was clipped by 3 bases and J by 13 bases; unmatched bases: 6. CDR3 region: CASSQGQSSPLHF. DNA for the CDR3: TGCGCCAGCAGCCAGGGACAGTCCTCTCCCCTCCACTTT.

The gene calls are TRBV5-1 and TRBJ1-1, with TRBD1 as a possible D gene (5 bases). Trimming removed 4 bases at V and 6 bases at J, with 22 bases between. The CDR3 runs to 16 residues. Germline CDR1 SGHRS, CDR2 YFSETQ. The DNA of the CDR3 is TGCGCCAGCAGCCCGGGAGGGGCAGGGAGGTGGGCTGAAGCTTTCTTT. Translated, it gives CASSPGGAGRWAEAFF.

The chain uses TRBV7-9 and TRBJ2-2; TRBD2 is a possible D gene (6 bases). V lost 8 bases and J lost 5, with 18 bases in between. Germline CDR1 reads SEHNR; CDR2 reads FQNEAQ (reference sequence). This CDR3 is built from 15 residues. The CDR3 loop reads CASAVGGTWTGELFF. CDR3 sequence (DNA): TGTGCCAGCGCCGTCGGCGGGACGTGGACCGGGGAGCTGTTTTTT.

The chain joins TRBV2 to TRBJ2-3; 12 bases are shared with TRBD1. This CDR3 is 14 amino acids long. Germline values: CDR1 SNHLY, CDR2 FYNNEI. The ends lost 4 bases at V and 6 bases at J; junction bases unmatched: 2. The CDR3 protein is CASSGDRGRDTQYF. CDR3 nucleotide sequence: TGTGCCAGCAGTGGGGACAGGGGGCGGGATACGCAGTATTTT.